This is a list of T cell receptor beta chains from one sample in a study of blood T cell repertoires in COVID-19. Measured with immunoSEQ multiplex PCR; TCRdb has only the in-frame clones, and not every one. This sample has roughly 26,000 clones, with 82% found just once. Sequenced sample: peripheral blood. These receptors were taken from a human donor in a cohort sampled during active COVID-19. Each CDR3 is given with its conserved first and last residue. D genes are given only for firm matches. The size field is filled for only some rows; it gives once, few, many or a size class.

TRBJ2-7,few,TRBV5-1,.,TGCGCCAGCAGCTTGGACTATATCACCTACGAGCAGTACTTC,CASSLDYITYEQYF
TRBJ2-5,.,TRBV7-3,TRBD2,TGTGCCAGCAGCAAAACCGGGACTAGCGGGGACCAGTACTTC,CASSKTGTSGDQYF
TRBJ1-1,.,TRBV19,.,TGTGCCACCGGGGGGAGGAGTGAAGCTTTCTTT,CATGGRSEAFF
TRBJ1-1,.,TRBV7-2,TRBD1,TGTGCCAGCAGCATTAGGACAGGGCCGAACACTGAAGCTTTCTTT,CASSIRTGPNTEAFF
TRBJ1-6,.,TRBV6-5,TRBD1,TGTGCCAGCAGTTCGACAGGGGGACTCAATTCACCCCTCCACTTT,CASSSTGGLNSPLHF
TRBJ1-4,.,TRBV7-9,TRBD1,TGTGCCAGCAGCGATCGACAGGGAAGGGCTAATGAAAAACTGTTTTTT,CASSDRQGRANEKLFF
TRBJ1-6,.,TRBV6-6,.,TGTGCCAGCAGTCGTGGAGGCGGGAGCTCCTATAATTCACCCCTCCACTTT,CASSRGGGSSYNSPLHF
TRBJ1-4,once,TRBV4-2,.,TGTGCCAGCAGCCAAGCTGGGGGGGCAACTAATGAAAAACTGTTTTTT,CASSQAGGATNEKLFF
TRBJ1-6,few,TRBV5-1,.,TGCGCCAGCAGCCCAGACAGCCCATTAAATTCACCCCTCCACTTT,CASSPDSPLNSPLHF
TRBJ2-7,.,TRBV11-3,TRBD1,TGTGCCAGCAGCTTCCGTCAGGGGGACGAGCAGTACTTC,CASSFRQGDEQYF
TRBJ2-1,.,TRBV11-2,.,TGTGCCAGCAGCCCCACCAGCGTAGGGCAGTTCTTC,CASSPTSVGQFF
TRBJ1-2,.,TRBV7-8,TRBD1,TGTGCCAGCAGCTATACCCCGGGACAGGGGGCCGGCTACACCTTC,CASSYTPGQGAGYTF
TRBJ2-7,.,TRBV27,.,TGTGCCAGCAGTTTGCGGCAGGGGTCCTACGAGCAGTACTTC,CASSLRQGSYEQYF